This T cell receptor beta chain is drawn from a study of cytotoxic CD8 clonotypes in ibrutinib-treated CLL. Study-level information: Samples had a mean of approximately 260,000 productive templates and tens of thousands of productive rearrangements.

Notes on the study in general: Collection times varied between progressing and sustained-remission patients. Whereas clonality rose at ibrutinib response, it declined toward baseline at progression.

Some clones are missing from TCRdb's copy, which holds only in-frame ones; the method was immunoSEQ multiplex PCR. This table holds around 310,000 clones, approximately 80% found once. The germline CDR1 and CDR2 sequences are SGHVS and FQNEAQ. V was clipped by 0 bases and J by 2 bases, with 12 bases between them. This CDR3 comprises 16 residues. To note about this clone: Its antigen is currently unknown.

Investigators sourced approximately 1.8 micrograms of genomic DNA from cryopreserved PBMCs for TCR beta libraries. Specimen: PBMCs, collected before ibrutinib treatment. This rearrangement joins TRBV7-8 to TRBJ2-3, with TRBD2 as a possible D gene (5 bases). This clonotype originated in a human donor with chronic lymphocytic leukemia. This chain's CDR3 is CASSLAGSAPTDTQYF. The DNA for the CDR3 is TGTGCCAGCAGCTTAGCTGGTAGCGCTCCCACAGATACGCAGTATTTT.